This TCR beta chain was documented in a study of memory CD4+ T cells and cytomegalovirus serostatus. Study-wide context: Donors were healthy Belgian adults, under ten CMV seropositive and 20 to 25 seronegative.

Sequencing was performed with immunoSEQ multiplex PCR; in TCRdb, only in-frame clones are kept and a portion is missing. The repertoire holds more than 45,000 clones, 65% to 85% seen once, with 0.55% to 0.7% in the top ten. Germline V gene lookup returns CDR1 SEHNR and CDR2 FQNEAQ (reference sequence). The CDR3 extends over 14 amino acids. V shed 5 bases and J shed 13 bases, with 23 bases lying between them. The sort gate was single viable CD3+CD4+CD8-CD45RO+ cells for memory CD4+ T cells. Donors' CMV status reflects serum IgG against pp150, pp28, p38, p52. Study observations and caveats: CD4+ memory repertoires contained about two fifths of the 164 reported CMV TCRbeta sequences. Suggested: most of the CMV-linked TCR signature lies in CD4+ memory cells.

As for this clone: Its antigen is unidentified.

The material sequenced was memory CD4+ T cells from blood. The source of this sequence is an adult in good health and CMV-seronegative. The rearrangement uses TRBV7-9 and TRBJ1-2; the D gene is possibly TRBD1 (6 bases). In nucleotides, the CDR3 is TGTGCCAGCAGCCATAGCGGGGGGCTGACAGCCCTCACCTTC. Its protein product is CASSHSGGLTALTF.